Shown below are 13 T cell receptor beta chains from a single sample sequenced in a study of T-cell memory formation after mild COVID-19. Each CDR3 protein gets one entry after TCRdb re-called the 5' RACE reads with MiXCR. This repertoire shows approximately 490,000 distinct CDR3 sequences, about a fifth found once; its top ten account for approximately 13%. The sequencing sample was made of PBMCs or a T cell subset sorted from them (not recorded which). These receptors originate from an adult woman who had mild COVID-19 (a few samples of this study predate the infection). Cell type and time point are not known.

This clonotype was seen just once. The genes are TRBV20-1 and TRBJ2-1; the match to TRBD2 covers 13 bases. V was clipped by 7 bases and J by 8 bases; unmatched bases: 2. The CDR3 has 12 residues. Looked up from germline, CDR1 is DFQATT and CDR2 is SNEGSKA (reference sequence). The CDR3 nucleotides read TGCAGTGGGACTAGCGGGAGAGATGAGCAGTTCTTC. It codes for CSGTSGRDEQFF.

V and J are TRBV11-2 and TRBJ2-1; D is possibly TRBD1 or TRBD2 (5 bases each). The CDR3 spans 16 residues. The germline gives CDR1 SGHAT, CDR2 FQNNGV. V was pared by 5 bases and J by 1 base, with 15 bases between. DNA of the CDR3: TGTGCCAGCAGCCCCGGGGACCGTCCATCCTACAATGAGCAGTTCTTC. As protein: CASSPGDRPSYNEQFF.

In its sample, this clonotype was seen a few times. The chain has TRBV7-9 and TRBJ1-2; D might be TRBD1 (5 bases). CDR1 SEHNR and CDR2 FQNEAQ come from the germline V gene (reference sequence). Trimming stripped 1 base from V and 6 bases from J, with 24 bases between. The CDR3 runs to 18 residues. The CDR3 bases are TGTGCCAGCAGCTTAGTCCGGGAGCTATTCCGGGGGTATAATGGCTACACCTTC. Its protein product is CASSLVRELFRGYNGYTF.

This clonotype appeared many times. This chain connects TRBV5-1 to TRBJ1-1; D may be TRBD1 (5 bases). The CDR3 loop spans 15 amino acids. From germline, CDR1 is SGHRS and CDR2 YFSETQ. Trimming removed 2 bases from V and 1 base from J, with 12 bases in between. CDR3 bases: TGCGCCAGCAGCTTTGGTCGGGGGGGGAACACTGAAGCTTTCTTT. Translating gives CASSFGRGGNTEAFF. Full variable domain (outside the CDR3, taken from reference TRBV5-1 and TRBJ1-1): KAGVTQTPRYLIKTRGQQVTLSCSPISGHRSVSWYQQTPGQGLQFLFEYFSETQRNKGNFPGRFSGRQFSNSRSEMNVSTLELGDSALYLCASSFGRGGNTEAFFGQGTRLTVV.

The chain links TRBV4-2 to TRBJ1-1, with no clear D. Trimming removed 2 bases at V and 0 bases at J, with 10 bases between. The CDR3 loop spans 15 amino acids. Germline CDR1 and CDR2: LGHNA and YNFKEQ. The CDR3 loop reads CASSQTEGVNTEAFF. The CDR3, as DNA: TGTGCCAGCAGCCAAACGGAGGGAGTGAACACTGAAGCTTTCTTT.

The V call is TRBV24-1, the J call TRBJ1-2, with 9 positions matching TRBD1. Germline V CDR1 and CDR2: KGHDR, SFDVKD. V lost 0 bases and J lost 7; bases outside the gene matches: 2. This CDR3 has 14 amino acids. CDR3 nucleotides: TGTGCCACCAGTGATTTGGGACAGGGGTCTGGCTACACCTTC. Translating it yields CATSDLGQGSGYTF.

This rearrangement joins TRBV5-1 to TRBJ2-7; TRBD1 might be the D (6 bases). Trimming removed 4 bases at V and 4 bases at J, with 12 bases between. The CDR3 covers 13 residues. Germline V lookup: CDR1 SGHRS, CDR2 YFSETQ. The CDR3 region is CASSPGTQYEQYF. The CDR3 DNA sequence: TGCGCCAGCAGCCCCGGGACACAGTACGAGCAGTACTTC.

The gene calls are TRBV18 and TRBJ1-4; no definite D call. V lost 4 bases and J lost 5, with 11 bases in between. The V gene's germline CDR1 is KGHSH and CDR2 LQKENI. The CDR3 length is 14 residues. CDR3 sequence reads: CASSRRGSNEKLFF. The DNA of the CDR3 is TGTGCCAGCTCACGACGAGGGTCGAATGAAAAACTGTTTTTT. The full variable domain, completed using reference TRBV18 and TRBJ1-4, is NAGVMQNPRHLVRRRGQEARLRCSPMKGHSHVYWYRQLPEEGLKFMVYLQKENIIDESGMPKERFSAEFPKEGPSILRIQQVVRGDSAAYFCASSRRGSNEKLFFGSGTQLSVL.

The chain is built from TRBV30 and TRBJ1-5; the match to TRBD1 covers 8 bases. The CDR3 contains 14 residues. Germline values: CDR1 GTSNPN, CDR2 SVGIG (reference sequence). The ends lost 1 base at V and 7 bases at J; junction bases unmatched: 6. CDR3 in amino acids: CAWSASDRGQPQHF. CDR3 nucleotide sequence: TGTGCCTGGAGTGCCTCCGACAGGGGACAGCCCCAGCATTTT. Supplemented by reference TRBV30 and TRBJ1-5, the full variable domain reads SQTIHQWPATLVQPVGSPLSLECTVEGTSNPNLYWYRQAAGRGLQLLFYSVGIGQISSEVPQNLSASRPQDRQFILSSKKLLLSDSGFYLCAWSASDRGQPQHFGDGTRLSIL.

Only a few counts were recorded for this clonotype. The rearrangement uses TRBV5-4 and TRBJ2-3; 10 bases are a match to TRBD2. J was trimmed by 4 bases and V by 1 base; bases with no gene match: 3. The CDR3 runs to 15 residues. The V gene's germline CDR1 is SGHNT and CDR2 YYREEE (reference sequence). The CDR3 sequence is CASSLWTSGSDTQYF. Written as DNA, the CDR3 is TGTGCCAGCAGCTTGTGGACTAGCGGATCAGATACGCAGTATTTT.

This clonotype appeared a few times. The rearrangement joins TRBV6-1 to TRBJ2-3; the match to TRBD2 covers 8 bases. V gave up 4 bases and J gave up 0 bases; unmatched junction bases: 12. This CDR3 spans 18 amino acids. Germline-derived CDR1 and CDR2 are MNHNS and SASEGT. CDR3 loop: CASSVLASSGSSTDTQYF. As DNA, the CDR3 is TGTGCCAGCAGTGTATTAGCGTCGAGCGGGAGTAGCACAGATACGCAGTATTTT.

The genes are TRBV6-1 and TRBJ2-4; 13 bases map to TRBD2. In germline, CDR1 is MNHNS, CDR2 SASEGT. With V trimmed by 3 bases and J by 9 bases, 5 bases remained unmatched. The CDR3 is 15 residues long. CDR3 DNA sequence: TGTGCCAGCAGTGATGGACTAGCGGGAGTAAGCATTCAGTACTTC. The encoded protein is CASSDGLAGVSIQYF.

V gene TRBV25-1 combines with J gene TRBJ2-7, with TRBD1 matching 7 bases. With 5 bases clipped from V and 6 bases from J, the junction kept 4 bases outside the gene matches. Germline CDR1 reads MGHDK; CDR2 reads SYGVNS. The CDR3 is 12 residues long. CDR3 sequence reads: CASSLTGVEQYF. In DNA form, the CDR3 reads TGTGCCAGCAGTCTCACAGGGGTCGAGCAGTACTTC.